Following are 20 T cell receptor beta chains from one sample sequenced in a study of Graves' ophthalmopathy and Graves' hyperthyroidism. From RNA, the CDR3 regions of TCR beta chains were amplified and sequenced. Second-round multiplex PCR came after a first-round RT-PCR that employed HTBI primers. TCRdb reanalysed the multiplex PCR reads using MiXCR and keeps one entry per CDR3 protein. The sample lists about 380,000 distinct CDR3 sequences, 15% occurring once. Sequenced input: peripheral blood. Receptor source: a woman aged 18-35 years with stable Graves' hyperthyroidism.

Ten or more counts support this clonotype. V gene TRBV7-9 combines with J gene TRBJ1-1; perhaps TRBD1 as D (6 bases). This CDR3 region has 17 residues. Trimming took 1 base from V and 3 from J, leaving 18 bases between them. The germline V gene has CDR1 SEHNR and CDR2 FQNEAQ (reference sequence). The CDR3 is CASSLEGISKGDTEAFF. The CDR3 bases are TGTGCCAGCAGCTTAGAGGGGATTTCTAAGGGGGACACTGAAGCTTTCTTT.

This clonotype was seen at least ten times. The chain is built from TRBV12-3 or TRBV12-4 and TRBJ2-7; D gene uncertain. This CDR3 region has 15 residues. V lost 1 base and J 2 bases, leaving 12 bases between the germline ends. CDR3 in DNA: TGTGCCAGCAGTTTAGAGTCAGCTGGACCCTACGAGCAGTACTTC. Amino acid sequence: CASSLESAGPYEQYF.

In its sample, this clonotype was seen many times. The gene calls are TRBV3-1 and TRBJ1-1, with a weak D call TRBD1 (6 bases). Germline lookup yields CDR1 LGHDT and CDR2 YNNKEL (reference sequence). The CDR3 is 13 amino acids. Trimming cost V 5 bases and J 5 bases, with 12 bases left between them. CDR3 in DNA: TGTGCCAGCAGCGGTCTCACAGGGACTGAAGCTTTCTTT. As protein: CASSGLTGTEAFF.

This clonotype was found a few times. The V gene is TRBV4-1, the J gene TRBJ2-2; D possibly matches TRBD1 or TRBD2 (6 bases each). The CDR3 is made up of 16 amino acids. CDR1 is MGHRA, CDR2 YSYEKL, per germline. Trimming took 4 bases from V and 0 from J, leaving 12 bases between them. CDR3 nucleotide sequence: TGCGCCAGCAGCCGAAGGGGGGAAGCGAACACCGGGGAGCTGTTTTTT. Its translation is CASSRRGEANTGELFF.

The V gene is TRBV7-9, the J gene TRBJ2-4; TRBD2 matches 12 bases. In germline, CDR1 is SEHNR, CDR2 FQNEAQ (reference sequence). The CDR3 runs to 17 residues. With V trimmed by 3 bases and J by 7 bases, 10 bases remained unmatched. The CDR3 here is CASSFSQSSGGANIQYF. Here the CDR3 DNA reads TGTGCCAGCAGCTTCTCACAATCTAGCGGGGGGGCGAACATTCAGTACTTC.

The rearrangement links TRBV6-2 or TRBV6-3 to TRBJ2-4; TRBD2 matches at 7 bases. J gave up 3 bases and V 2 bases, and 10 bases lay outside the gene matches. This CDR3 region has 17 residues. Germline CDR1 is MNHEY and CDR2 is SVGEGT. The CDR3 DNA reads TGTGCCAGCAGTTACGGGAATCCAGCGGGGCTCAAAAACATTCAGTACTTC. Translated: CASSYGNPAGLKNIQYF.

There are a few counts of this clonotype. A much bigger clone sits one base away, suggesting this may be a read error. V and J are TRBV11-2 and TRBJ1-1; D is ambiguous. This CDR3 is 16 amino acids long. CDR1 is SGHAT and CDR2 is FQNNGV in the germline V gene. CDR3 protein: CASSILWAQSNTEACF. The CDR3 DNA reads TGTGCCAGCAGCATCTTATGGGCACAGTCCAACACTGAAGCTTGCTTT.

In this sample, this clonotype turned up many times. The CDR3 bases are TGCGCCAGCGGACCGGGACAGCTATTGAACACTGAAGCTTTCTTT. This codes for CASGPGQLLNTEAFF. The V and J genes are TRBV5-1 and TRBJ1-1, with 7 bases that match TRBD1. V shed 7 bases, J shed 0 bases, and the junction held 9 bases outside the gene matches. The CDR3 spans 15 residues. Germline CDR1 SGHRS, CDR2 YFSETQ.

A few counts support this clonotype. An end of the junction differs from the germline gene, which may be a read error. The chain carries TRBV6-5 and TRBJ2-5, with D unresolved. The CDR3 runs to 13 residues. Germline V gene data show CDR1 as MNHEY and CDR2 as SVGAGI. CDR3 amino acids: CASSYGQQETKYF. For the CDR3, the DNA is TGTGCCAGCAGTTACGGCCAGCAAGAGACCAAGTACTTC.

This clonotype occurred many times. The chain recombines TRBV19 with TRBJ1-2; D is undetermined. The CDR3 has 12 amino acids. The ends were cut back, 6 bases at V and 7 bases at J, with 12 bases in the middle. In germline, CDR1 is LNHDA, CDR2 SQIVND (reference sequence). Here the CDR3 DNA reads TGTGCCAGTAGCCCAGAGGCCTCTGGCTACACCTTC. Protein product: CASSPEASGYTF.

At least ten counts were recorded for this clonotype. V gene TRBV19 combines with J gene TRBJ2-7, with 8 bases lining up with TRBD1. CDR1 is LNHDA and CDR2 is SQIVND in the germline V gene (reference sequence). V gave up 7 bases and J gave up 6 bases; unmatched junction bases: 11. The CDR3 runs to 14 residues. The CDR3 loop is CASTQARGLGEQYF. CDR3 in DNA: TGTGCCAGTACTCAAGCCAGGGGGCTAGGCGAGCAGTACTTC.

This clonotype was observed many times. The chain carries TRBV2 and TRBJ1-2; 7 nucleotides agree with TRBD1. CDR1 is SNHLY, CDR2 FYNNEI, per germline. This CDR3 contains 17 residues. V was clipped by 8 bases and J by 4 bases; unmatched bases: 19. CDR3: CASAVSERQGGFYGYTF. CDR3 sequence (DNA): TGTGCCAGCGCCGTAAGTGAAAGGCAAGGGGGCTTCTATGGCTACACCTTC.

This clonotype was counted many times. The chain recombines TRBV2 with TRBJ1-1; no clear D gene. Germline CDR1 SNHLY, CDR2 FYNNEI. Trimming took off 2 bases at V and 1 base at J, with 5 bases between the two ends. The CDR3 runs 13 residues. The CDR3 nucleotides read TGTGCCAGCAGTGAACCGGGGAACACTGAAGCTTTCTTT. Its protein product is CASSEPGNTEAFF. The full variable domain, completed using reference TRBV2 and TRBJ1-1, is EPEVTQTPSHQVTQMGQEVILRCVPISNHLYFYWYRQILGQKVEFLVSFYNNEISEKSEIFDDQFSVERPDGSNFTLKIRSTKLEDSAMYFCASSEPGNTEAFFGQGTRLTVV.

This clonotype showed up just a few times. A much larger clone lies one base from this, so it may be a read error. This rearrangement joins TRBV6-1 to TRBJ2-7; D is tentatively TRBD1 or TRBD2 (5 bases each). The CDR3 has 14 residues. Germline assignment: CDR1 MNHNS and CDR2 SASEGT. The chain's CDR3 is CASRRLPGTYERYF. CDR3 in DNA: TGTGCCAGCAGAAGACTGCCCGGGACCTACGAGCGGTACTTC.

This clonotype is deemed medium-sized. The chain couples TRBV6-5 to TRBJ2-7; weak D call: TRBD1 (6 bases). Deletions cut 5 bases from V and 5 bases from J, with 10 bases between. This CDR3 region has 12 residues. CDR1 is MNHEY, CDR2 SVGAGI, per germline. For the CDR3, the DNA is TGTGCCAGCAGTCCCCAGGGGAACGAGCAGTACTTC. It encodes CASSPQGNEQYF.

This clonotype showed up many times. J is TRBJ2-7 and V is TRBV6-1; 7 bases match TRBD1. This CDR3 spans 16 amino acids. J lost 4 bases, V lost 5 bases, and 14 bases had no gene match. Germline V gene data show CDR1 as MNHNS and CDR2 as SASEGT. The CDR3 DNA sequence: TGTGCCAGCAGTCCCAGGGGCACAGGGGTCAAGTACGAGCAGTACTTC. Protein product: CASSPRGTGVKYEQYF.

This clonotype was seen ten or more times. The chain uses TRBV6-2 or TRBV6-3 and TRBJ1-1; 7 bases match TRBD1. V shed 2 bases and J 10 bases; nucleotides not matched to a gene: 4. The CDR3 is 12 amino acids. CDR1 is MNHEY and CDR2 is SVGEGT in the germline V gene. Here the CDR3 reads CASSYPPGGAFF. In nucleotides, the CDR3 is TGTGCCAGCAGTTACCCCCCAGGGGGAGCTTTCTTT.

In its sample, this clonotype was seen many times. CDR3 sequence (DNA): TGTGCCAGCAGTTTCGCAGGGTTTGATCAGCCCCAGCATTTT. This encodes CASSFAGFDQPQHF. This rearrangement joins TRBV12-3 or TRBV12-4 to TRBJ1-5; tentatively, D is TRBD1 (5 bases). The CDR3 loop spans 14 amino acids. Trimming cost V 3 bases and J 5 bases, with 11 bases left between them.

In its sample, this clonotype was seen many times. The V and J genes are TRBV3-1 and TRBJ2-7, with D perhaps TRBD1 (5 bases). The CDR3 has 13 residues. Trimming removed 1 base from V and 1 base from J, with 5 bases in between. Per the germline V gene, CDR1 is LGHDT and CDR2 is YNNKEL (reference sequence). Written as DNA, the CDR3 is TGTGCCAGCAGCCAAGGACAGTCCTACGAGCAGTACTTC. As protein: CASSQGQSYEQYF.

The rearrangement links TRBV7-6 to TRBJ2-5, with D hard to call. This CDR3 has 13 residues. Germline-derived CDR1 and CDR2 are SGHVS and FNYEAQ. Trimming removed 7 bases at V and 3 bases at J, with 12 bases between. CDR3 residues: CASNQWGKETQYF. CDR3 in DNA: TGTGCCAGCAACCAGTGGGGTAAAGAGACCCAGTACTTC.